This section outlines one T cell receptor (beta chain) sequence together with its context. A second PCR of roughly 7 to 11 cycles used a sample-barcoded 5' primer and a J-beta primer mix. MiXCR was run by TCRdb on the 5' RACE reads, yielding one entry per CDR3 protein. The repertoire holds about 780,000 distinct CDR3 sequences, with roughly 60% as singletons. The source of the sample is a study of blood T cells in healthy people across ages. The CDR3 covers 16 residues. CDR1 MNHEY and CDR2 SMNVEV come from the germline V gene (reference sequence). V lost 5 bases and J lost 0; bases outside the gene matches: 3.

This sequence was found in a man in his thirties or forties in good health. This sequence joins TRBV27 and TRBJ1-6, with 8 positions matching TRBD1. Sequencing was carried out using blood. CDR3 bases: TGTGCCAGCAGTAACGGACAGGGCTCCTATAATTCACCCCTCCACTTT. Its translation: CASSNGQGSYNSPLHF.